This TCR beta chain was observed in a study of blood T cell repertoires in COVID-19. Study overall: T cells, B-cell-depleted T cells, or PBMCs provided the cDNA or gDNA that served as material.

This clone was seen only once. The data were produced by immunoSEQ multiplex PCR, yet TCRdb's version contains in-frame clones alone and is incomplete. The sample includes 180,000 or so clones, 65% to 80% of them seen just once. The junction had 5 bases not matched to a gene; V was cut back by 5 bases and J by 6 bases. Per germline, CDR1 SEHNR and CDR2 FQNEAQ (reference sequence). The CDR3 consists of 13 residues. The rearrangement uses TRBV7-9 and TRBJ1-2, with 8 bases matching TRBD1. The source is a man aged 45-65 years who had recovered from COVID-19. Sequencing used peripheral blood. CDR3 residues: CASSPPQGDGYTF. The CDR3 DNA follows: TGTGCCAGCAGCCCCCCACAGGGGGATGGCTACACCTTC.